This TCR beta chain was recovered during a study of T-cell reconstitution after alpha-beta-depleted transplantation in children. Regarding the study as a whole: Recipient T cells and thymic progenitors that survived were the source of the high TCRbeta diversity seen at day 60 in some patients. Expanded clones from the graft, numbering several hundred, reportedly supplied alpha-beta T cells about two months after transplant.

TCRbeta library preparation incorporated unique molecular identifiers. TCRdb redid the calling of the PCR reads with MiXCR, one entry per CDR3 protein. The repertoire has a few hundred thousand distinct CDR3 sequences, approximately 13% of them found once; the top ten carry roughly 2.3%. Germline loops: CDR1 SQVTM, CDR2 ANQGSEA. The CDR3 consists of 15 residues. V trimming: 5 bases; J trimming: 4 bases; junction bases outside the gene matches: 10. This clonotype has just a few counts. As yet, its antigen is unknown. Sequenced material: PBMCs, mostly from graft donor cells, taken 360 days after TCRalphabeta/CD19-depleted stem cell transplant. V usage is TRBV29-1 and J usage is TRBJ2-3; 9 nucleotides line up with TRBD1. The receptor was isolated from a male patient younger than 18 who had a stem cell transplant for acute myeloid leukemia, so the T cells may come from the graft donor. The CDR3 here is CSVTGTGTLADTQYF. CDR3 bases: TGCAGCGTTACCGGGACAGGGACTCTCGCAGATACGCAGTATTTT.